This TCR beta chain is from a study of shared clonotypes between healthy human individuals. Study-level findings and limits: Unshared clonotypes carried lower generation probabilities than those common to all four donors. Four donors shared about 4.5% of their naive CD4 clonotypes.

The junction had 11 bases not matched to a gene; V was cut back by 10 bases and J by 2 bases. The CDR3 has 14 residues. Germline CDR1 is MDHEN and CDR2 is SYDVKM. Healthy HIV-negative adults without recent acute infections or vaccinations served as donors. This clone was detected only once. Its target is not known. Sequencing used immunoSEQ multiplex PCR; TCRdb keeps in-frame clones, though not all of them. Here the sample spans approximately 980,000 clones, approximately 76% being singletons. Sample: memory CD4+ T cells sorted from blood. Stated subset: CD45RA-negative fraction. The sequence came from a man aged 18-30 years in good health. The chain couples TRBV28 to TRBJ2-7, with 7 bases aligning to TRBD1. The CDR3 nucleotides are TGTGCCACCTTCGGCCCGGGACAGCCCTACGAGCAGTACTTC. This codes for CATFGPGQPYEQYF.